This T cell receptor beta chain was observed in a study of patients and donors after allogeneic stem cell transplantation. Using its own MiXCR run on the RT-PCR reads, TCRdb lists one record per CDR3 protein. The sample holds about a million distinct CDR3 sequences; more than 15% are singletons and the top ten take 6%. This CDR3 comprises 14 residues. Germline CDR1 and CDR2: MNHNS and SASEGT. V lost 8 bases and J lost 3, with 13 bases in between. This rearrangement joins TRBV6-1 to TRBJ1-4; D may be TRBD1 (5 bases). This sequence was found in a human donor who was either an allogeneic HSCT recipient or a stem cell or donor lymphocyte infusion donor (not recorded which). It is not recorded whose cells these are; they may come from a transplant donor. The sample comprised blood, either unsorted or a sorted T cell fraction (not recorded which). CDR3 region: CASLDRPANEKLFF. Written as DNA, the CDR3 is TGTGCCAGCCTAGACAGACCGGCTAATGAAAAACTGTTTTTT.